These T cell receptor beta chains were read from a single sample in a study of PD-L1 blockade in urothelial cancer. Repertoires were generated with immunoSEQ multiplex PCR, while TCRdb's copy carries only in-frame clones and drops some. The table lists some 40,000 clones, roughly 84% of them singletons. The material sequenced was PBMCs, taken around atezolizumab (anti-PD-L1) treatment. These receptor sequences come from a donor at least 40 years old with urothelial cancer. Both conserved end residues are part of each CDR3. D genes are given only for firm matches. The size field is filled for only some rows; it gives once, few, many or a size class.

J gene	V gene	clone size	D gene	CDR3 protein	CDR3 DNA
TRBJ2-1	TRBV19	.	TRBD2	CASSPGLAGGLVNEQFF	TGTGCCAGTAGTCCCGGACTAGCGGGAGGGCTAGTTAATGAGCAGTTCTTC
TRBJ1-2	TRBV5-4	.	.	CASSLAVAAYGYTF	TGTGCCAGCAGCTTGGCGGTGGCGGCCTATGGCTACACCTTC
TRBJ2-3	TRBV9	.	TRBD2	CASSSTRLAGGDTQYF	TGTGCCAGCAGCTCGACCCGACTAGCGGGCGGAGATACGCAGTATTTT
TRBJ2-4	TRBV30	few	.	CAWSVGQNIQYF	TGTGCCTGGAGTGTGGGCCAAAACATTCAGTACTTC
TRBJ1-1	TRBV7-6	.	TRBD1	CASSLGGPGQAAFF	TGTGCCAGCAGCTTAGGGGGTCCGGGACAGGCGGCTTTCTTT
TRBJ2-1	TRBV7-3	.	.	CASSSPPGNEQFF	TGTGCCAGCAGCTCCCCTCCGGGAAATGAGCAGTTCTTC
TRBJ2-7	TRBV14	.	TRBD2	CASSPESGRGYFEQYF	TGTGCCAGCAGCCCTGAGAGCGGGAGAGGGTACTTCGAGCAGTACTTC
TRBJ2-3	TRBV5-6	.	TRBD2	CASSSTSGPKGRTDTQYF	TGTGCCAGCAGCTCAACTAGCGGGCCCAAGGGTAGGACAGATACGCAGTATTTT
TRBJ2-1	TRBV5-1	.	TRBD2	CASSPLAGGPGEQFF	TGCGCCAGCAGCCCTCTAGCGGGAGGGCCGGGGGAGCAGTTCTTC
TRBJ2-3	TRBV5-4	once	TRBD2	CASSVIAGGPGDTQYF	TGTGCCAGCAGCGTCATAGCGGGAGGGCCGGGGGATACGCAGTATTTT
TRBJ1-1	TRBV28	.	.	CASSLAGVTEAFF	TGTGCCAGCAGCCTAGCCGGGGTTACTGAAGCTTTCTTT
TRBJ2-7	TRBV7-8	.	TRBD1	CASKTGTGPYEQYF	TGTGCCAGCAAGACCGGGACAGGGCCCTACGAGCAGTACTTC
TRBJ2-3	TRBV11-1	.	TRBD2	CASSSLTSGRVGTDTQYF	TGTGCCAGCAGCTCCCTGACTAGCGGGAGAGTGGGCACAGATACGCAGTATTTT
TRBJ1-5	TRBV28	.	.	CASSLGQDLQPQHF	TGTGCCAGCAGTTTGGGGCAGGACCTACAGCCCCAGCATTTT
TRBJ2-2	TRBV4-2	.	TRBD2	CASSRPGLAGGVAGELFF	TGTGCCAGCAGCCGCCCGGGACTAGCGGGAGGAGTCGCCGGGGAGCTGTTTTTT
TRBJ1-5	TRBV5-5	.	.	CASSQGGGTYMQPQHF	TGTGCCAGCAGCCAGGGCGGGGGGACATATATGCAGCCCCAGCATTTT
TRBJ1-5	TRBV19	.	.	CASRVVQGSNQPQHF	TGTGCCAGTAGGGTGGTCCAGGGAAGCAATCAGCCCCAGCATTTT
TRBJ2-1	TRBV5-1	.	.	CASSDTPGSVYNEQFF	TGCGCCAGCAGCGATACCCCCGGGAGTGTGTACAATGAGCAGTTCTTC
TRBJ2-3	TRBV2	.	TRBD2	CASSPTSGRMADTQYF	TGTGCCAGCAGTCCGACCAGCGGGAGGATGGCAGATACGCAGTATTTT
TRBJ2-1	TRBV9	.	.	CASSVGTYSYNEQFF	TGTGCCAGCAGCGTAGGAACCTATTCCTACAATGAGCAGTTCTTC
TRBJ2-7	TRBV4-1	.	TRBD2	CASSPAAGTSGRGDEQYF	TGCGCCAGCAGCCCAGCAGCCGGGACTAGCGGGAGAGGGGACGAGCAGTACTTC
TRBJ2-1	TRBV5-1	.	TRBD2	CASSLSLADSNEQFF	TGCGCCAGCAGCTTGAGCCTAGCGGACTCCAATGAGCAGTTCTTC
TRBJ2-1	TRBV7-3	.	.	CASRRTGGDYNEQFF	TGTGCCAGCAGAAGAACAGGGGGGGACTACAATGAGCAGTTCTTC
TRBJ2-7	TRBV27	once	TRBD2	CASSGGTSSYEQYF	TGTGCCAGTAGCGGGGGGACTAGCTCCTACGAGCAGTACTTC
TRBJ2-2	TRBV7-3	.	TRBD1	CASSSQGARGTGELFF	TGTGCCAGCAGCTCCCAGGGGGCGCGTGGCACCGGGGAGCTGTTTTTT
TRBJ2-2	TRBV11-2	.	TRBD2	CASSPRTSGRQNTGELFF	TGTGCCAGCAGCCCCCGGACTAGCGGGAGGCAGAACACCGGGGAGCTGTTTTTT
TRBJ2-1	TRBV4-1	.	.	CASSQDLAGAYNEQFF	TGCGCCAGCAGCCAAGATCTTGCAGGGGCCTACAATGAGCAGTTCTTC
TRBJ2-1	TRBV9	.	.	CASSVSHGTRHEQFF	TGTGCCAGCAGCGTTTCTCACGGGACTCGGCATGAGCAGTTCTTC
TRBJ2-7	TRBV28	.	.	CASSPGGTRYEQYF	TGTGCCAGCAGTCCCGGGGGTACCCGCTACGAGCAGTACTTC
TRBJ2-7	TRBV5-8	.	.	CASSLGEGLGQGAPNF	TGTGCCAGCAGCTTGGGTGAGGGTTTGGGACAAGGGGCACCCAACTTC
TRBJ2-3	TRBV10-3	.	.	CAISRNTDTQYF	TGTGCCATCAGCAGGAACACAGATACGCAGTATTTT